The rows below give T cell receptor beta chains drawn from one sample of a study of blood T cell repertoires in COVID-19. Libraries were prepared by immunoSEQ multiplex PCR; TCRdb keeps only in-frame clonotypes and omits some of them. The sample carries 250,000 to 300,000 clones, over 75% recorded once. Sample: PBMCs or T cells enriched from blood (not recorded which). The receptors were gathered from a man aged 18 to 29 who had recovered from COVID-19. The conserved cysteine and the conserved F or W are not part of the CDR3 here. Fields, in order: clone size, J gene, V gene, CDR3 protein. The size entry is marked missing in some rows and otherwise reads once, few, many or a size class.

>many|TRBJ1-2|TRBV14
ASSPADTRMGGYT
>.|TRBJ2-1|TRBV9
ASSVRPTGTGSSEQF
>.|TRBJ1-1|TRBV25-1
ASSEYSGEAF
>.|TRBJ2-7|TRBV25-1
ASSGRGQIAYEQY
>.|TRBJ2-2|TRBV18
ASSPGQLANTGELF
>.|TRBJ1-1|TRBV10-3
AIITGQNTEAF
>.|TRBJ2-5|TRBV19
ASRFATSGSKETQY
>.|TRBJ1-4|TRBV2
ASRTQGGATNEKLF
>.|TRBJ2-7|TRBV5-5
ASRNTAYEQY
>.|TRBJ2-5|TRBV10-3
ATERGGQETQY
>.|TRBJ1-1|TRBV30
AWSVSGGGTEAF
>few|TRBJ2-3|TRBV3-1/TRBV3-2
ASSPSSSGVPDTQY
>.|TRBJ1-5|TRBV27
ASSPDRARASNQPQH
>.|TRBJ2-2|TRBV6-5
ASSSSGTLNTGELF
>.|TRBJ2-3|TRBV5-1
ASSLGGTSGATDTQY
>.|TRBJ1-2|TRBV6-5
ASKRGTGGDYGYT
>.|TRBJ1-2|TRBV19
ASSIPARTRKGYGYT
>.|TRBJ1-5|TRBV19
ASRYSRGQADSNQPQH
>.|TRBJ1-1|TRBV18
ASSPRGNGGNTEAF
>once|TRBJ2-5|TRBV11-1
ASSRGGGQETQY
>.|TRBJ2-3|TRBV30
AWSGSAGASSDTQY
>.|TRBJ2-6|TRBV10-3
AISESKFGAGVRTSGANVLT
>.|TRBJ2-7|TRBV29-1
SVKSRASYEQY
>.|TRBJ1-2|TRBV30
AWSVKGKGYGYT
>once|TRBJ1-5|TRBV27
ASSSFYRGRGQPQH
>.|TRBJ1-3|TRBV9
ASSVAGQGVGGNTIY
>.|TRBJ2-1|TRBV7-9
ASSLVFLAGGHNEQF
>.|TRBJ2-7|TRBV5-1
ASSTQQGSGEQY
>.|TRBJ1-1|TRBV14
ASSRFRGGEAF
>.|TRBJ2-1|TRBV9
ASSVSAGLSSYNEQF
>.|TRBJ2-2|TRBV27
ASRGGSTGELF
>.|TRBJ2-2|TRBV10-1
ASSDARLGTNANTGELF
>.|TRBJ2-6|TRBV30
AWAPKRGANVLT
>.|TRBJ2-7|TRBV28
ASSKTQRDPYEQY
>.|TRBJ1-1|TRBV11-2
ASSLDWAGGNTEAF
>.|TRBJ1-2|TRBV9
ASSVEASLRTAGSYGGYT
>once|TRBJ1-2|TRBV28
ASSFGTGFFVNGYT
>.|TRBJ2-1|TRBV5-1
ASSLALAGEQF
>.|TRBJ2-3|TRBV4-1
ASSQDWRTQVRTDTQY
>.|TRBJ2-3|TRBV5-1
ASSRSYRGTDTQY
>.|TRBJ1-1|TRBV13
ASSLIWSMAEAF
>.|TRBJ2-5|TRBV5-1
ASSLDSEETQY
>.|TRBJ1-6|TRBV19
ASSIVGLGSPLH
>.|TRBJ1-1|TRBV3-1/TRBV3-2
ASGGFPEAF
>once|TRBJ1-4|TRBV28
ASSAGTGDFGATNEKLF
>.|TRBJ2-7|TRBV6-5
ASRATSGSYEQY
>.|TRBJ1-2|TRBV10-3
AISGRAPTGGLRGYT
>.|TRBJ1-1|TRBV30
AWSVFNSAHTEAF
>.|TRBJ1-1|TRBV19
ASRSRTGDTEAF
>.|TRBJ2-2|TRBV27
ASSLNSGGELF
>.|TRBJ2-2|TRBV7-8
ASSSVGGLNTGELF
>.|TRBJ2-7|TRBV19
ASSPSGISSYEQY
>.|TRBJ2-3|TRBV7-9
ASSPWDRGQY
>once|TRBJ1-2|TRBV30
AWSTGTGGARGYT